This TCR beta chain was documented in a study of cytomegalovirus exposure and HLA in healthy donors. Unrecorded immune exposures were likely, despite nominal health at sampling. CDR3 length equals 13 residues. V shed 4 bases and J shed 3 bases, with 11 bases lying between them. CDR1 and CDR2 (germline): SGHRS, YFSETQ. About this clone itself: Its antigen is not known.

Notes on the study in general: Several of the most significant clusters were apparently associated with common viral pathogens in a later analysis. Fewer N-insertions (relative to the roughly 610-donor mean) were reportedly seen in an Asian-associated ancestry cluster in a later analysis. In an earlier analysis, about 87% or about 30%: the productive usage of most TCR beta V segments.

Vbeta (60) and Jbeta (13) primers were used in the PCR. TCRdb's copy holds only in-frame clones and misses some; the assay was immunoSEQ multiplex PCR. There are tens of thousands of clones in the sample; 78% occur only once, and approximately 5.6% lies in the top ten. The TCR sequence derives from a man aged 18 to 29 in good health and CMV-seropositive. Sequences were obtained from PBMCs. V gene TRBV5-1 combines with J gene TRBJ2-7, with D perhaps matching TRBD1 (6 bases). The CDR3, as DNA: TGCGCCAGCAGCAGAGGACAGAACTACGAGCAGTACTTC. Amino acids: CASSRGQNYEQYF. The full variable domain, its missing parts supplied by reference TRBV5-1 and TRBJ2-7, is KAGVTQTPRYLIKTRGQQVTLSCSPISGHRSVSWYQQTPGQGLQFLFEYFSETQRNKGNFPGRFSGRQFSNSRSEMNVSTLELGDSALYLCASSRGQNYEQYFGPGTRLTVT.